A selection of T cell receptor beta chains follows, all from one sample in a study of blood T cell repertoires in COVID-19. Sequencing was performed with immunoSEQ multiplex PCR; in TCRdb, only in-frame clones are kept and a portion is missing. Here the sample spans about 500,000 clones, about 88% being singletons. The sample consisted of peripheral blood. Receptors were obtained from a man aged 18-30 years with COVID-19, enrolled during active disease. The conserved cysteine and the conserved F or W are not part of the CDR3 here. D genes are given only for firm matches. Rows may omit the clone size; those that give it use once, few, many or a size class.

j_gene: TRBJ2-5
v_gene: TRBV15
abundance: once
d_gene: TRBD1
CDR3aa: ATSRGGTGHQETQY

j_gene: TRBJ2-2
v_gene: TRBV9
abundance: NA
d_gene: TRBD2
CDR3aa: ASSPGLAGGLGGELF

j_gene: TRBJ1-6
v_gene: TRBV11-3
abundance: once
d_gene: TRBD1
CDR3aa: ASSAGSYRGLRSPLH

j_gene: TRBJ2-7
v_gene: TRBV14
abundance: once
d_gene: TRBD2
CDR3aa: ASSQGLAGGGEQY

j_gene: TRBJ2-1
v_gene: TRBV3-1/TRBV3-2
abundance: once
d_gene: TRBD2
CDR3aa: ASSQDYRLAGKTYNEQF

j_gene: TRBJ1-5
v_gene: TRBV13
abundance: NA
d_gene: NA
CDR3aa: ASSSRQANQPQH

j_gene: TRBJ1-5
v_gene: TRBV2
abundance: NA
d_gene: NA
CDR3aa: ASSDSPGQGQPQH

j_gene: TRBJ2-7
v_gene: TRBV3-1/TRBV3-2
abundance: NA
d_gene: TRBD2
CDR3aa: ASSQDSGRLASSYEQY

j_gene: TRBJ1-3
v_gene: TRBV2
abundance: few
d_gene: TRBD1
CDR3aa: ASREATGAGNTIY

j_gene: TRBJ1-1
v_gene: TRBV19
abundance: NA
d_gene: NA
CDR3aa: ASNQGTHTEAF

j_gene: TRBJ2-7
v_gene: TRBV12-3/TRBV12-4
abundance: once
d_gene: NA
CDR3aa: ASSPTGSEQY

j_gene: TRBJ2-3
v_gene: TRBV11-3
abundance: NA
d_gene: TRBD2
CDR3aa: ASSPKLGLAVYTDTQY

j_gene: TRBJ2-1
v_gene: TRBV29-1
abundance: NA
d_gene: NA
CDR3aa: SVDPAGYNEQF

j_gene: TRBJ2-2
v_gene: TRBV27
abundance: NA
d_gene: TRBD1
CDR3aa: ASIKLGGTGGTGELF

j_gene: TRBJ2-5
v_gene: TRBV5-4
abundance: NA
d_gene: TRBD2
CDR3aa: ASSWTSGGRRQETQY

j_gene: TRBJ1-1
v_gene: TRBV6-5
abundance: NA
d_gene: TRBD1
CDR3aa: ASRIQGDTEAF

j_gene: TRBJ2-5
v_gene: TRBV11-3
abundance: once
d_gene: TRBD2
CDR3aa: ASSFTSGSAGETQY

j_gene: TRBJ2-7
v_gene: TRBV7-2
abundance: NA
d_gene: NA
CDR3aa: ASSLAGAEQY

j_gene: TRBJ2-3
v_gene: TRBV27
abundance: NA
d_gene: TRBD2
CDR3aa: ASRSSGKDTQY

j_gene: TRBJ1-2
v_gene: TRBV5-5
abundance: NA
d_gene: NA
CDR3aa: ASSSRDTYGYT

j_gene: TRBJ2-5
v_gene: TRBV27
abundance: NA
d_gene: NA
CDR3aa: ASSSRLGPIWGTQY

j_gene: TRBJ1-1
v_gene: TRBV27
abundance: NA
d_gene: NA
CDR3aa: ASSLGTQADTEAF